Below, 25 T cell receptor beta chains from the same sample are listed, as sequenced in a study of T cell responses to AZD1222 COVID-19 vaccine. Sequencing used immunoSEQ multiplex PCR; TCRdb keeps in-frame clones, though not all of them. Here the sample spans 80,000 or so clones, more than 85% being singletons. Specimen: peripheral blood, collected 28 days after the second AZD1222 dose. The receptors originated from an adult who received the AZD1222 COVID-19 vaccine.

The chain is built from TRBV30 and TRBJ2-5; 13 positions match TRBD2. Germline V gives CDR1 GTSNPN, CDR2 SVGIG (reference sequence). The junction had 2 bases not matched to a gene; V was cut back by 2 bases and J by 2 bases. CDR3 size: 15 residues. The CDR3 region is CAWSLGLAGQETQYF. Written as DNA, the CDR3 is TGTGCCTGGAGTTTGGGACTAGCGGGACAAGAGACCCAGTACTTC. Full variable domain (outside the CDR3, taken from reference TRBV30 and TRBJ2-5): SQTIHQWPATLVQPVGSPLSLECTVEGTSNPNLYWYRQAAGRGLQLLFYSVGIGQISSEVPQNLSASRPQDRQFILSSKKLLLSDSGFYLCAWSLGLAGQETQYFGPGTRLLVL.

This clone was detected only a few times. V usage is TRBV2 and J usage is TRBJ1-1, with a weak D call TRBD1 (5 bases). The CDR3 loop spans 17 amino acids. V lost 6 bases, J lost 1 base, and 21 bases lay in between. The germline V gene encodes CDR1 SNHLY and CDR2 FYNNEI. This CDR3 is CASRRTQNAGGNTEAFF. The CDR3 coding sequence is TGTGCCAGCAGACGGACTCAAAACGCCGGGGGGAACACTGAAGCTTTCTTT.

The chain recombines TRBV28 with TRBJ2-5, with D uncertain. Germline-derived CDR1 and CDR2 are MDHEN and SYDVKM. The CDR3 covers 12 residues. The V and J ends lost 5 bases and 2 bases respectively, with 6 bases between them. The CDR3, as DNA: TGTGCCAGCAGTCCCCATCAAGAGACCCAGTACTTC. Translating it yields CASSPHQETQYF.

The rearrangement uses TRBV5-1 and TRBJ2-7; the D gene could be TRBD1 or TRBD2 (6 bases each). The length of the CDR3 is 13 residues. Germline CDR1 is SGHRS and CDR2 is YFSETQ. The V gene lost 4 bases and the J gene lost 1 base, with 9 bases spanning the gap. The CDR3 DNA is TGCGCCAGCAGCAAAGGGGGGTCCTACGAGCAGTACTTC. This gives the protein CASSKGGSYEQYF.

The rearrangement links TRBV6-4 to TRBJ1-1; D is uncertain. The CDR3 has 15 residues. Germline loops: CDR1 MRHNA, CDR2 SNTAGT. V was cut by 0 bases and J by 4 bases, with 12 bases left in between. The CDR3 sequence is CASSDSQATGTEAFF. As DNA, the CDR3 is TGTGCCAGCAGTGACTCTCAGGCGACCGGCACTGAAGCTTTCTTT.

The genes are TRBV4-3 and TRBJ2-7; D is ambiguous. The CDR3 consists of 16 residues. CDR1 and CDR2 (germline): LGHNA, YSLEER. The ends were cut back, 1 base at V and 0 bases at J, with 13 bases in the middle. The CDR3 DNA is TGCGCCAGCAGCCAAGCTAGGCCACCGACCTCCTACGAGCAGTACTTC. It encodes CASSQARPPTSYEQYF.

The chain carries TRBV18 and TRBJ1-1; 7 bases are shared with TRBD1. This CDR3 is 15 amino acids long. The germline V gene encodes CDR1 KGHSH and CDR2 LQKENI. Trimming cost V 3 bases and J 5 bases; bases outside gene matches: 9. DNA for the CDR3: TGTGCCAGCTCACCTAACAGGGGAGACGGAACTGAAGCTTTCTTT. Translating it yields CASSPNRGDGTEAFF. The full variable domain, completed using reference TRBV18 and TRBJ1-1, is NAGVMQNPRHLVRRRGQEARLRCSPMKGHSHVYWYRQLPEEGLKFMVYLQKENIIDESGMPKERFSAEFPKEGPSILRIQQVVRGDSAAYFCASSPNRGDGTEAFFGQGTRLTVV.

This rearrangement joins TRBV6-5 to TRBJ1-5, with D uncertain. CDR3 length equals 12 residues. V lost 8 bases and J 4 bases, leaving 9 bases between the germline ends. Germline V gene data show CDR1 as MNHEY and CDR2 as SVGAGI. The CDR3 sequence is CASLRENQPQHF. For the CDR3, the DNA is TGTGCCAGCCTAAGGGAGAATCAGCCCCAGCATTTT.

In this sample, this clone turned up once. The chain employs TRBV7-6 and TRBJ1-1, with D uncertain. CDR3 length equals 14 residues. The ends were cut back, 5 bases at V and 7 bases at J, with 17 bases in the middle. Germline V gene data show CDR1 as SGHVS and CDR2 as FNYEAQ. CDR3 loop: CASSEEKVYSEAFF. CDR3 sequence (DNA): TGTGCCAGCAGCGAGGAGAAGGTCTATAGTGAAGCTTTCTTT.

This rearrangement joins TRBV12-3 or TRBV12-4 to TRBJ2-3; D remains unclear. The CDR3 sequence is 10 residues long. The V gene lost 6 bases and the J gene lost 9 bases, with 7 bases spanning the gap. The CDR3 here is CASRGTTQYF. The CDR3 DNA sequence: TGTGCCAGCAGGGGAACAACGCAGTATTTT.

The chain employs TRBV5-8 and TRBJ2-1, with D possibly being TRBD2 (6 bases). The germline CDR1 and CDR2 sequences are SGHTS and YDEGEE. V was trimmed by 7 bases and J by 6 bases, leaving 14 bases between them. The CDR3 has 13 amino acids. The CDR3 DNA follows: TGTGCCAGCGCTTTATGGGAGGCCAATGAGCAGTTCTTC. Amino acids: CASALWEANEQFF.

V is TRBV19 and J is TRBJ1-4; possibly TRBD1 for D (6 bases). Germline V gene sequence: CDR1 LNHDA, CDR2 SQIVND (reference sequence). V shed 10 bases and J shed 5 bases, with 20 bases lying between them. The CDR3 sequence is 15 residues long. CDR3 in amino acids: CATCRTGTHNEKLFF. Here the CDR3 DNA reads TGTGCCACTTGCCGGACCGGGACACACAATGAAAAACTGTTTTTT.

This rearrangement joins TRBV4-3 to TRBJ2-6; D is uncertain. CDR1 is LGHNA, CDR2 YSLEER, per germline. The V and J ends lost 0 bases and 9 bases respectively, with 12 bases between them. This CDR3 has 15 amino acids. This CDR3 is CASSQDSSWGNVLTF. The CDR3 bases are TGCGCCAGCAGCCAAGACTCGTCTTGGGGCAACGTCCTGACTTTC.

The CDR3 loop is CASIQGLELDYSNQPQHF. Written as DNA, the CDR3 is TGTGCCAGCATCCAGGGACTCGAATTAGACTATAGCAATCAGCCCCAGCATTTT. V gene TRBV7-8 combines with J gene TRBJ1-5; perhaps TRBD1 as D (5 bases). Deletions cut 7 bases from V and 0 bases from J, with 22 bases between. This CDR3 is built from 18 residues. Germline-derived CDR1 and CDR2 are SGHVS and FQNEAQ.

V usage is TRBV24-1 and J usage is TRBJ2-1; D gene unclear. The CDR3 has 15 amino acids. V lost 6 bases and J lost 0, with 11 bases in between. The V gene's germline CDR1 is KGHDR and CDR2 SFDVKD. CDR3 in amino acids: CATSSYGSSYNEQFF. The CDR3 bases are TGTGCCACCAGTTCTTACGGAAGCTCCTACAATGAGCAGTTCTTC.

V and J are TRBV25-1 and TRBJ1-2, with TRBD1 matching over 7 bases. Trimming cost V 5 bases and J 8 bases; bases outside gene matches: 14. CDR1 and CDR2 (germline): MGHDK, SYGVNS. The CDR3 has 15 residues. Here the CDR3 reads CASSLRTGSAQGYTF. Written as DNA, the CDR3 is TGTGCCAGCAGTCTACGGACAGGTTCGGCCCAGGGCTACACCTTC.

CDR3: CASSQFGNRYEQYF. CDR3 bases: TGTGCCAGCAGCCAATTTGGTAATCGCTACGAGCAGTACTTC. V gene TRBV3-1 (or the pseudogene TRBV3-2) combines with J gene TRBJ2-7; D is unclear. Germline V gives CDR1 LGHDT, CDR2 YNNKEL (reference sequence). V lost 2 bases to trimming and J lost 3 bases, with 11 bases between them. The CDR3 length is 14 residues.

The chain employs TRBV4-3 and TRBJ1-2, with D uncertain. V lost 1 base to trimming and J lost 5 bases, with 17 bases between them. The germline gives CDR1 LGHNA, CDR2 YSLEER. The CDR3 is 16 residues long. The CDR3 coding sequence is TGCGCCAGCAGCCAAGTAAACTCGGATAGCCTTTATGGCTACACCTTC. Protein sequence: CASSQVNSDSLYGYTF.

The chain has TRBV6-5 and TRBJ2-6; D is undetermined. Per the germline V gene, CDR1 is MNHEY and CDR2 is SVGAGI. Trimming left V 11 bases short and J 0 bases short, with 11 bases between. The CDR3 loop spans 14 amino acids. CDR3: CACSPYSGANVLTF. CDR3 DNA sequence: TGTGCCTGCTCCCCTTACTCTGGGGCCAACGTCCTGACTTTC.

The CDR3 region has the DNA TGTGCCAGCAGCTTGGAGGCGAGACAGGGAGCTTTCTTT. Its protein product is CASSLEARQGAFF. The V gene is TRBV5-8, the J gene TRBJ1-1, with 7 bases identical to TRBD1. V shed 0 bases, J shed 10 bases, and the junction held 6 bases outside the gene matches. Germline V lookup: CDR1 SGHTS, CDR2 YDEGEE. The length of the CDR3 is 13 residues.

The chain has TRBV29-1 and TRBJ2-2, with D possibly being TRBD1 (6 bases). The CDR3 is made up of 14 amino acids. CDR1 is SQVTM, CDR2 ANQGSEA, per germline. The V end lost 2 bases, the J end lost 4 bases, and 11 bases lay between the germline ends. CDR3 residues: CSVETGFATGELFF. The CDR3 DNA follows: TGCAGCGTTGAAACAGGGTTTGCCACCGGGGAGCTGTTTTTT.

The genes are TRBV5-4 and TRBJ2-2, with 7 bases aligning to TRBD1. Germline CDR1 SGHNT, CDR2 YYREEE (reference sequence). The CDR3 has 15 amino acids. Germline trimming cut 1 base from V and 4 bases from J; bases unmatched to any gene: 4. The CDR3 DNA reads TGTGCCAGCAGCTTGAAGGGGGCGGGCACCGGGGAGCTGTTTTTT. Translation gives CASSLKGAGTGELFF. Full variable domain (missing parts from reference TRBV5-4 and TRBJ2-2): ETGVTQSPTHLIKTRGQQVTLRCSSQSGHNTVSWYQQALGQGPQFIFQYYREEENGRGNFPPRFSGLQFPNYSSELNVNALELDDSALYLCASSLKGAGTGELFFGEGSRLTVL.

The V call is TRBV18, the J call TRBJ1-3; possibly TRBD1 for D (5 bases). This CDR3 contains 16 residues. V shed 1 base and J shed 3 bases, with 13 bases lying between them. Germline V lookup: CDR1 KGHSH, CDR2 LQKENI. The CDR3 is CASSPLSGRVGNTIYF. The CDR3, as DNA: TGTGCCAGCTCACCACTCTCGGGGCGCGTTGGAAACACCATATATTTT.

The V gene is TRBV15, the J gene TRBJ1-1; D uncertain. This CDR3 has 14 residues. V lost 1 base and J lost 0, with 6 bases in between. Per germline, CDR1 LNHNV and CDR2 YYDKDF (reference sequence). The CDR3 protein is CATSRGRMNTEAFF. CDR3 DNA sequence: TGTGCCACCAGCAGAGGACGGATGAACACTGAAGCTTTCTTT.

The V call is TRBV27, the J call TRBJ2-5; 9 positions agree with TRBD2. This CDR3 is built from 14 residues. The germline gives CDR1 MNHEY, CDR2 SMNVEV (reference sequence). J gave up 4 bases and V 2 bases, and 2 bases lay outside the gene matches. The CDR3 region has the DNA TGTGCCAGCAGTTTAGCGGGAGGGCGAGAGACCCAGTACTTC. As protein: CASSLAGGRETQYF.